The sequence of this TCR beta chain was determined in a study of CD8+CD57+ T cells in acquired aplastic anemia. The overall study: DNA per sorted CD4+ or CD8+ sample ranged about 0.2 to 30 ug, averaging roughly 3.5 ug.

A word on this clonotype: Its antigen is not known. With a much larger clone just one base away, this may be a read error.

Profiles of TCR beta VDJ and CDR3 were generated from a genomic DNA template. TCRdb recomputed calls from the reads with MiXCR, one row per CDR3 protein. The sample consists of 150,000 to 200,000 distinct CDR3 sequences, over 40% of them appearing once. Whole-study results and caveats: Researchers reported that CD8+ Simpson's diversity was not significantly different in patients versus controls.

The CDR3 sequence is 15 residues long. The V gene lost 4 bases and the J gene lost 2 bases, with 14 bases spanning the gap. From germline, CDR1 is SGHDN and CDR2 FVKESK. Sequencing was done on patients that had shown CD8+CD57+ cell expansion by flow cytometry. There were no patients without severe acquired aplastic anemia. Therapy had not been given to patients before blood sampling. The specimen was sorted CD4+, CD8+, or CD8+CD57+ T cells (not recorded which) from PBMCs. The chain is built from TRBV14 and TRBJ1-2; D is perhaps TRBD1 (6 bases). The TCR sequence derives from a human donor with aplastic anemia. The CDR3 protein is CASSPYVQGNYGYTF. The CDR3 DNA reads as TGTGCCAGCAGCCCCTACGTTCAGGGGAACTATGGCTACACCTTC.